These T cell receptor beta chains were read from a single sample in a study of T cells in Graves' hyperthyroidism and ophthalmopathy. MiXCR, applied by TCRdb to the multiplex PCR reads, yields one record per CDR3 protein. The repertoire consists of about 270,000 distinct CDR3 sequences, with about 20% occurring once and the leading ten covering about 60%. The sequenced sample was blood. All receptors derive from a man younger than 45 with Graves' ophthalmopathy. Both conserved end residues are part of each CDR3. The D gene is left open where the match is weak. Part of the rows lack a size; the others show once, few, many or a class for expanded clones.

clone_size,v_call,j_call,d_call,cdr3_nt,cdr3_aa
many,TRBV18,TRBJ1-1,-,TGTGCCAGCTCACCACCTAAGGGAACCACTGAAGCTTTCTTT,CASSPPKGTTEAFF
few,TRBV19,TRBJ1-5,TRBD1,TGTGCCAGTGGAAGGACAGGGATCAATCAGCCCCAGCATTTT,CASGRTGINQPQHF
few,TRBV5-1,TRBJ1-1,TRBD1,TGCGCCAGCAGCATAACCGGGACAGGGGTTACTGAAGCTTTCTTT,CASSITGTGVTEAFF
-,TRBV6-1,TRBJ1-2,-,TGTGCCAGCTCGTCGGGGCTTCAGTATGGCTACACCTTC,CASSSGLQYGYTF
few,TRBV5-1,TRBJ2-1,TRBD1,TGCGCCAGCAGCCTGAGGACAGGGGCGGATGAGCAGTTCTTC,CASSLRTGADEQFF
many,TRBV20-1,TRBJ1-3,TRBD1,TGCAGTGCTAGGGGACAGGGGAGCACCATATATTTT,CSARGQGSTIYF
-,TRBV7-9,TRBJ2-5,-,TGTGCCAGCAGCCCGCTAGGACACCACCAAGAGACCCAGTACTTC,CASSPLGHHQETQYF
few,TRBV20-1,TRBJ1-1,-,TGCAGTGTAGGACGCCCGGGCGTGGACACTGAAGCTTTCTTT,CSVGRPGVDTEAFF
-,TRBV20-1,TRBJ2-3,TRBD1,TGCAGTGCTAGAGATCTGTCAGGGGGCGTGCGTTTCACAGATACGCAGTATTTT,CSARDLSGGVRFTDTQYF
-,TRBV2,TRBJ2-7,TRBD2,TGTGCCAGGGGGGGGACTAGCGGCTCCTACGAGCAGTACTTC,CARGGTSGSYEQYF
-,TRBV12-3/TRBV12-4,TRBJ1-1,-,TGTGCCAGCAGTTTTTCTGGGGTTCACACTGAAGCTTTCTTT,CASSFSGVHTEAFF
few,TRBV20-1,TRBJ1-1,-,TGCAGTGCTGGTGACACAACGACCCGCGGAGCTTTCTTT,CSAGDTTTRGAFF
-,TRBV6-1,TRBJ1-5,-,TGTGCCAGCAGTTCCGCTCAGTATCAGCCCCAGCATTTT,CASSSAQYQPQHF
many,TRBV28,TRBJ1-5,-,TGTGCCAGCAGTTTAGAGTCCAATCAGCCCCAGCATTTT,CASSLESNQPQHF
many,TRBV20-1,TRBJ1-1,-,TGCAGTGCTAGAACCGGTAGCACTGAAGCTTTCTTT,CSARTGSTEAFF
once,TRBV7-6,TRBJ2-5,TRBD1,TGTGCCAGCAGCTCGTGGGACAGGGGACAAGAGACCCAGTACTTC,CASSSWDRGQETQYF
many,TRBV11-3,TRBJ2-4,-,TGTGCCAGCAGCCGGGGAGTTGAAAACATTCAGTACTTC,CASSRGVENIQYF
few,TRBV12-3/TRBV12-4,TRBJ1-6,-,TGTGCCAGCACGAAGGATCCGCGCCCTGGGTCCTATAATTCACCCCTCCACTTT,CASTKDPRPGSYNSPLHF
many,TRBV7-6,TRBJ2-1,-,TGTGCCAGCAGCTTAGTGGCAAATGAGCAGTTCTTC,CASSLVANEQFF
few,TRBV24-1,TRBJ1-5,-,TGTGCCACCGGGACCGAGGGTGATCAGCCCCAGCATTTT,CATGTEGDQPQHF
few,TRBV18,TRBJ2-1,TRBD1,TGTGCCAGCTCCCTGACAGGGTTCGAAGACAATGAGCAGTTCTTC,CASSLTGFEDNEQFF
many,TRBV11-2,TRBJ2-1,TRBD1,TGTGCCAGCAGCTTCCGACAGGGCTACAATGAGCAGTTCTTC,CASSFRQGYNEQFF
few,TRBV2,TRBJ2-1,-,TGTGCCAGCAGTTCCCACATGGGGAAGGTCGGCAATGAGCAGTTCTTC,CASSSHMGKVGNEQFF
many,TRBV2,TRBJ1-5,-,TGTGCCAGCAGCGCGGGGCTGATCAATCAGCCCCAGCATTTT,CASSAGLINQPQHF
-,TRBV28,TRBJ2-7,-,TGTGCCAGCAGTTCAACCGACCAGGGTTACGGTAGAGACGAGCAGTACTTC,CASSSTDQGYGRDEQYF
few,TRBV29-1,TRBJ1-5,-,TGCAGCGTTGCCCGCGGGGTGGGTCAGCCCCAGCATTTT,CSVARGVGQPQHF
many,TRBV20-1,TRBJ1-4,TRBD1,TGCAGTGTGACAGGGATCGATGAAAAACTGTTTTTT,CSVTGIDEKLFF
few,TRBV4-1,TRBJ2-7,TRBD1,TGCGCCAGCAGCCAAGTTGTCGGTCAGGGGGCTTACGAGCAGTACTTC,CASSQVVGQGAYEQYF
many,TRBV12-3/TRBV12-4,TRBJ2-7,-,TGTGCCAGCAGCGACACAGGAAAAGTAGGTAACGAGCAGTACTTC,CASSDTGKVGNEQYF
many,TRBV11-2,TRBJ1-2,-,TGTGCCAGCAGCTTCGAATACCGGGTCCTTTATGGCTACACCTTC,CASSFEYRVLYGYTF
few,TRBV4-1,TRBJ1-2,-,TGCGCCAGCAGCCAACCCCCCTATGGCTACACCTTC,CASSQPPYGYTF
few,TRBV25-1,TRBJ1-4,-,TGTGCCAGCAGTGAAGCCGCGGGCGCTAATGAAAAACTGTTTTTT,CASSEAAGANEKLFF
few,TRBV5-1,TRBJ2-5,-,TGCGCCAGCAGCCGGACCGTAACCCAAGAGACCCAGTACTTC,CASSRTVTQETQYF
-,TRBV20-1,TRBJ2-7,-,TGCAGTGCCCAAGACCAGTACGCTAGGGGGGTGGCCTACGAGCAGTACTTC,CSAQDQYARGVAYEQYF
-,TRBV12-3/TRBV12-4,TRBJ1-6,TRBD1,TGTGCCAGCAGTTTCAGGGGGAGGCAGGGATCACCCCTCCACTTT,CASSFRGRQGSPLHF
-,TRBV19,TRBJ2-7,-,TGTGCCAGTAGTATTGCAGGGACCTACGAGCAGTACTTC,CASSIAGTYEQYF
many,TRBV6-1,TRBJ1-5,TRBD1,TGTGCCAGCAGCGCCCTCGACAGGGGCGAGAATCAGCCCCAGCATTTT,CASSALDRGENQPQHF
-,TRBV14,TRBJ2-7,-,TGTGCCAGCAGCCATAACAGGTCCCCTCGGGAGCAGTACTTC,CASSHNRSPREQYF
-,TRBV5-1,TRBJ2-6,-,TGCGCCAGCAGCTCTGGGGCGGGTGGGGCCAACGTCCTGACTTTC,CASSSGAGGANVLTF
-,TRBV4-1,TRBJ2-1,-,TGTGCCAGCAGCCAAGATCTCTCCTCTAGCTCCTACAATGAGCAGTTCTTC,CASSQDLSSSSYNEQFF
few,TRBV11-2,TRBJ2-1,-,-,CASSLVFWQDNEQLF
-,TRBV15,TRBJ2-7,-,TGTGCCACCAGCAGAGATTTGGTTATGGACAGCCCCTACGAGCAGTACTTC,CATSRDLVMDSPYEQYF
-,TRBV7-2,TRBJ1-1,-,TGTGCCAGCAGCCCTCGGAGGACAAACACTGAAGCTTTCTTT,CASSPRRTNTEAFF
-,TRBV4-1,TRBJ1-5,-,TGCGCCAGCAGCCAGGGACATAGGAGCAATCAGCCCCAGCATTTT,CASSQGHRSNQPQHF
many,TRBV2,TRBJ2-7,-,TGTGCCAGCAGTGCTTTGACGCCGCACGAGCAGTACTTC,CASSALTPHEQYF
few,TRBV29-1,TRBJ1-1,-,TGCAGCGTTGACCCGGGAGGAAAGTCCTTCTTT,CSVDPGGKSFF